These 11 T cell receptor beta chains came from one sample sequenced in a study of tumor-infiltrating lymphocytes in localized non-small cell lung cancer. The table came from immunoSEQ multiplex PCR; TCRdb's copy has only in-frame clones and leaves some out. Of some 8,000 clones in the sample, 77% were seen once. Sequenced material: lung tumor tissue. The receptor source for this set is a human donor with non-small cell lung cancer.

This chain joins TRBV5-4 and TRBJ2-5; perhaps TRBD2 as D (6 bases). Trimming shortened V by 2 bases and J by 5 bases, and 13 bases separated the two germline ends. CDR1 is SGHNT and CDR2 is YYREEE in the germline V gene (reference sequence). The CDR3 runs 14 residues. CDR3 region: CASSFKGGAETQYF. The CDR3 DNA follows: TGTGCCAGCAGCTTTAAGGGAGGAGCGGAGACCCAGTACTTC.

The chain carries TRBV27 and TRBJ1-5, with 8 bases identical to TRBD1. Germline CDR1 reads MNHEY; CDR2 reads SMNVEV (reference sequence). The CDR3 sequence is 17 residues long. Unmatched junction bases numbered 6, after V lost 2 bases and J lost 0 bases. The CDR3 region has the DNA TGTGCCAGCAGTTTAGCAGGGGGCGGTTTTAGCAATCAGCCCCAGCATTTT. It specifies CASSLAGGGFSNQPQHF.

This clone was picked up one time. The chain has TRBV19 and TRBJ2-1; a weak D match, TRBD1 (6 bases). CDR3 size: 13 residues. The germline CDR1 and CDR2 sequences are LNHDA and SQIVND (reference sequence). The V end lost 5 bases, the J end lost 6 bases, and 11 bases lay between the germline ends. The CDR3 is CASSLGQSNEQFF. The DNA of the CDR3 is TGTGCCAGTAGTTTAGGACAGAGCAATGAGCAGTTCTTC.

The chain couples TRBV30 to TRBJ1-1; possibly TRBD1 for D (5 bases). The CDR3 covers 11 residues. CDR1 and CDR2 from the germline V gene are GTSNPN and SVGIG (reference sequence). V was clipped by 3 bases and J by 13 bases, with 15 bases between them. CDR3 DNA sequence: TGTGCCTGGAGCGGTGAGGGACTTCTTTTCTTT. Translated: CAWSGEGLLFF.

The V gene is TRBV7-9, the J gene TRBJ2-3; 8 nucleotides line up with TRBD2. The germline gives CDR1 SEHNR, CDR2 FQNEAQ (reference sequence). CDR3 size: 18 residues. V shed 5 bases and J 2 bases; nucleotides not matched to a gene: 15. The CDR3 coding sequence is TGTGCCAGCAGCCCGGGGGGGAGCGGGAGATCCGCCACAGATACGCAGTATTTT. Translation: CASSPGGSGRSATDTQYF.

The CDR3 coding sequence is TGCACAATCGTTCTAGCGGACCAAGAGACCCAGTACTTC. Protein product: CTIVLADQETQYF. V is TRBV29-1 and J is TRBJ2-5; 7 positions match TRBD2. This CDR3 is built from 13 residues. Germline CDR1 is SQVTM and CDR2 is ANQGSEA.

This chain joins TRBV11-3 and TRBJ2-1, with D hard to call. This CDR3 is built from 12 residues. CDR1 is SGHNT and CDR2 is YENEEA in the germline V gene. Trimming shortened V by 5 bases and J by 3 bases, and 5 bases separated the two germline ends. The DNA of the CDR3 is TGTGCCAGCAGCCTTAACTACAATGAGCAGTTCTTC. Its protein product is CASSLNYNEQFF. The full variable domain, rest sourced from reference TRBV11-3 and TRBJ2-1, is EAGVVQSPRYKIIEKKQPVAFWCNPISGHNTLYWYLQNLGQGPELLIRYENEEAVDDSQLPKDRFSAERLKGVDSTLKIQPAELGDSAVYLCASSLNYNEQFFGPGTRLTVL.

The rearrangement links TRBV7-9 to TRBJ1-5, with a weak D call TRBD1 (5 bases). Germline V gives CDR1 SEHNR, CDR2 FQNEAQ (reference sequence). V gave up 1 base and J gave up 4 bases, with 11 bases separating them. There are 15 residues in the CDR3. The CDR3 loop reads CASSLGGVGNQPQHF. The CDR3 region has the DNA TGTGCCAGCAGCTTAGGAGGGGTGGGTAATCAGCCCCAGCATTTT. The full variable domain, completed using reference TRBV7-9 and TRBJ1-5, is DTGVSQNPRHKITKRGQNVTFRCDPISEHNRLYWYRQTLGQGPEFLTYFQNEAQLEKSRLLSDRFSAERPKGSFSTLEIQRTEQGDSAMYLCASSLGGVGNQPQHFGDGTRLSIL.

The chain carries TRBV19 and TRBJ1-3, with D perhaps TRBD1 (5 bases). The V and J ends lost 2 bases and 0 bases respectively, with 8 bases between them. Germline V gives CDR1 LNHDA, CDR2 SQIVND (reference sequence). There are 15 residues in the CDR3. The CDR3, as DNA: TGTGCCAGTAGTATATGGGGGTACTCTGGAAACACCATATATTTT. It is translated as CASSIWGYSGNTIYF.

The CDR3 region is CASSQDSGGRDTDTQYF. The CDR3 region has the DNA TGCGCCAGCAGCCAAGATAGTGGCGGGAGGGACACAGATACGCAGTATTTT. The chain is built from TRBV4-3 and TRBJ2-3; 9 bases are shared with TRBD2. CDR3 length: 17 amino acids. CDR1 and CDR2 (germline): LGHNA, YSLEER. Trimming removed 0 bases from V and 2 bases from J; junction bases left unmatched: 6.

This chain joins TRBV2 and TRBJ2-5; 7 positions match TRBD1. From germline, CDR1 is SNHLY and CDR2 FYNNEI. Trimming took 6 bases from V and 2 from J; bases not matched to a gene: 9. The CDR3 is 15 amino acids. As DNA, the CDR3 is TGTGCCAGCAGGATAGAGAGACAGGGACAAGAGACCCAGTACTTC. Translation: CASRIERQGQETQYF.